This T cell receptor (beta chain) was captured by sequencing in a study of tumor-infiltrating lymphocytes in localized non-small cell lung cancer. Study outcomes and limitations: IM1 and IM2 tumors showed no difference in T-cell fraction.

Per germline, CDR1 MNHEY and CDR2 SMNVEV (reference sequence). Trimming stripped 6 bases from V and 5 bases from J, with 7 bases between. The CDR3 consists of 11 residues. Assay used: immunoSEQ multiplex PCR; TCRdb lists only in-frame clones, some missing. The sample includes fewer than 20,000 clones, over 70% of them seen just once. Turning to this clone: No antigen is known for it.

V usage is TRBV27 and J usage is TRBJ1-1; D uncertain. The specimen sequenced was lung tumor tissue. This clonotype was obtained from a human donor with non-small cell lung cancer. Written as DNA, the CDR3 is TGTGCCAGCAGAGAGAGGACTGAAGCTTTCTTT. It yields the protein CASRERTEAFF.